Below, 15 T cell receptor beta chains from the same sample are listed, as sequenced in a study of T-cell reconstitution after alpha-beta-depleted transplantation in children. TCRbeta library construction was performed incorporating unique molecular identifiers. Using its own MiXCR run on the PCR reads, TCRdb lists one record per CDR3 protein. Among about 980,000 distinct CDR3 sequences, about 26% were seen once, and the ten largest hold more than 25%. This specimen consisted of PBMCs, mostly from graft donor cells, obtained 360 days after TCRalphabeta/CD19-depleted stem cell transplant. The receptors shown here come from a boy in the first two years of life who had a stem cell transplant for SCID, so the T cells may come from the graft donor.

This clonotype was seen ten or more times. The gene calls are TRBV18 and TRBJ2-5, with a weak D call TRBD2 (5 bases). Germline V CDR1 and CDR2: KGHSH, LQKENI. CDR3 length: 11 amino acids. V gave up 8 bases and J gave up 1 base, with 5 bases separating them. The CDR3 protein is CASSGQETQYF. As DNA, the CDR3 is TGTGCCAGCAGCGGCCAAGAGACCCAGTACTTC.

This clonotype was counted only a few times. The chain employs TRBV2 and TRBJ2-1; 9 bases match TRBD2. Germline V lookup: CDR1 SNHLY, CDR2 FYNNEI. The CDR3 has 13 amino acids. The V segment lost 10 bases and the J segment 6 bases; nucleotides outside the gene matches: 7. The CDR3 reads CAIFGTSFNEQFF. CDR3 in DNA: TGTGCCATCTTCGGGACTAGCTTCAATGAGCAGTTCTTC.

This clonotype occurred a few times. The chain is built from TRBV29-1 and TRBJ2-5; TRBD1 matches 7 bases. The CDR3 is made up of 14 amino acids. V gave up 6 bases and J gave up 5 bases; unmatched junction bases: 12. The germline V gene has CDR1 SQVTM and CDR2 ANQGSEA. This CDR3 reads CSVLGQAGGETQYF. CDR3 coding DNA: TGCAGCGTCCTCGGACAGGCCGGCGGGGAGACCCAGTACTTC.

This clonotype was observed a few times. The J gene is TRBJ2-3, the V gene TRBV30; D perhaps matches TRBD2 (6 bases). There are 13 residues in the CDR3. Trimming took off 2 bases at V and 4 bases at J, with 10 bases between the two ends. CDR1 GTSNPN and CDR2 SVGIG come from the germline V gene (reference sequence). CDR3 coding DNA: TGTGCCTGGAGTCCAAGACTAGCAGATACGCAGTATTTT. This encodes CAWSPRLADTQYF.

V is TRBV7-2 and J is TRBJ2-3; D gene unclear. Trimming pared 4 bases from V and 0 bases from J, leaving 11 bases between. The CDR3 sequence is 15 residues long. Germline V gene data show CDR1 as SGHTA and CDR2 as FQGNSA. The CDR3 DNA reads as TGTGCCAGCAGCTCCATACTCCTTAGCACAGATACGCAGTATTTT. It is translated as CASSSILLSTDTQYF.

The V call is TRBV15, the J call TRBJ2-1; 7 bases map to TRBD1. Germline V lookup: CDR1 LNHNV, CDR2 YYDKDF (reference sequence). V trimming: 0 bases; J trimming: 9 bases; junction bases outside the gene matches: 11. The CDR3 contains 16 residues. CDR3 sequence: CATSREETGKRSEQFF. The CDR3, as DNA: TGTGCCACCAGCAGAGAGGAGACAGGGAAAAGGTCTGAGCAGTTCTTC.

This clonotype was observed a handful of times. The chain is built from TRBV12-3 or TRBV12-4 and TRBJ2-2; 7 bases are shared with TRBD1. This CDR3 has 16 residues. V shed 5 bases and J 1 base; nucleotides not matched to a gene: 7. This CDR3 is CASSPARTGNTGELFF. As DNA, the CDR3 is TGTGCCAGCAGTCCAGCTCGGACAGGGAACACCGGGGAGCTGTTTTTT.

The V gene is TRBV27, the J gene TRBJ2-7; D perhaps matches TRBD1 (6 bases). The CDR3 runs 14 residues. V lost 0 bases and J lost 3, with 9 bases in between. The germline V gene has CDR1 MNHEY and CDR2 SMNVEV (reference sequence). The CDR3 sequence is CASSLSPGVYEQYF. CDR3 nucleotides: TGTGCCAGCAGTTTATCCCCAGGGGTCTACGAGCAGTACTTC.

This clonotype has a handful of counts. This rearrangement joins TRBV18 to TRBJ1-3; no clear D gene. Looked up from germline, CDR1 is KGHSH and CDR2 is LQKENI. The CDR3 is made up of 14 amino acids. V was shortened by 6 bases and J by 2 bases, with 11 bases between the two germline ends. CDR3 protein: CASSHGKPGNTIYF. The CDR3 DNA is TGTGCCAGCTCCCACGGGAAGCCTGGAAACACCATATATTTT.

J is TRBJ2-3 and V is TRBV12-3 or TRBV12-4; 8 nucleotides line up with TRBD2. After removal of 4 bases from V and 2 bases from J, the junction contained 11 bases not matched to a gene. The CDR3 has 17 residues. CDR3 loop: CASSSFSGDLTTDTQYF. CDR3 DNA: TGTGCCAGCAGTTCCTTTAGCGGGGATCTTACCACAGATACGCAGTATTTT.

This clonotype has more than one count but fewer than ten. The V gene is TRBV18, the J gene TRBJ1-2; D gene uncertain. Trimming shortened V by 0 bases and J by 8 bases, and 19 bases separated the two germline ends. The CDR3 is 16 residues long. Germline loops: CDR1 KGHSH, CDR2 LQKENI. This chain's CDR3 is CASSPPGKGPFSGYTF. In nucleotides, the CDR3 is TGTGCCAGCTCACCACCTGGAAAGGGCCCTTTCAGCGGCTACACCTTC.

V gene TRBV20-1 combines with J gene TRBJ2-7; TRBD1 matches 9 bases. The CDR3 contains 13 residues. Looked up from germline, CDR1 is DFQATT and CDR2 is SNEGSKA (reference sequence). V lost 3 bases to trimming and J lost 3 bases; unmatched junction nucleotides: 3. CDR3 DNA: TGCAGTGCTAGTTTGGACAGGGGCTACGAGCAGTACTTC. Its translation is CSASLDRGYEQYF.

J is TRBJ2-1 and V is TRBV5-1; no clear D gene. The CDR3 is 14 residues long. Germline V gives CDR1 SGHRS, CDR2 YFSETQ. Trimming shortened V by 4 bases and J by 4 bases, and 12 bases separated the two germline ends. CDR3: CASSPEVVYNEQFF. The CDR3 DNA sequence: TGCGCCAGCAGCCCCGAGGTGGTATACAATGAGCAGTTCTTC.

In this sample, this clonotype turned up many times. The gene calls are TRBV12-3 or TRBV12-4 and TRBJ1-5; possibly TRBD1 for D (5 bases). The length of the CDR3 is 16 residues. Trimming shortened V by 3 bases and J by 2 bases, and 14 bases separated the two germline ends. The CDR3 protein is CASSLRTSRGNQPQHF. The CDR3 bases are TGTGCCAGCAGTTTGAGGACATCAAGGGGCAATCAGCCCCAGCATTTT.

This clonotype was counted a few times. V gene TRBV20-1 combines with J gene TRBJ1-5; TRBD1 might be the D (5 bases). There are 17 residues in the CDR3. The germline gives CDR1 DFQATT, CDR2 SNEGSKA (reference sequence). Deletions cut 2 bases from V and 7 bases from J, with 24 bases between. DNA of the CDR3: TGCAGTGCTAGACCATTGGGGGGGGGAATAGGAAAACAGCCCCAGCATTTT. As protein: CSARPLGGGIGKQPQHF.